The sequence of this TCR beta chain was determined in a study of graft-versus-host responses after intestinal transplantation. Turning to the study itself: Transplant recipients had multivisceral, liver-intestinal, or isolated intestinal grafts.

Study results and caveats: In recipient marrow, GvH clones were found, and some appeared first in ileum or blood.

Germline values: CDR1 MNHEY, CDR2 SMNVEV (reference sequence). The CDR3 totals 15 residues. Losses at the gene ends were 6 bases for V and 3 bases for J; bases not matched to a gene: 8. TCRdb's table, derived via immunoSEQ multiplex PCR, lists solely in-frame clones and lacks some. The sample lists about 110,000 clones, 85% to 95% occurring once. On this clone: Its antigen is currently unknown.

The TCR sequence derives from a human donor who was the organ donor for an intestinal transplant. This chain connects TRBV27 to TRBJ2-7; 10 nucleotides align to TRBD1. The input for sequencing was unstimulated CD8+ T cells sorted from spleen or lymph node cells, taken before transplant. The CDR3 nucleotides read TGTGCCAGCAGCTGGGGACAGGGGTTGTTCTACGAGCAGTACTTC. Residues: CASSWGQGLFYEQYF.